This T cell receptor beta chain was documented in a study of blood T cells in healthy people across ages. Germline V gives CDR1 SNHLY, CDR2 FYNNEI. This CDR3 is 15 amino acids long. V dropped 8 bases and J dropped 6 bases, with 22 bases sitting between them. With a J-beta primer mix and a sample-barcoded 5' primer, a second PCR ran 7 to 11 cycles. No fewer than 2.5 million CDR3-containing paired-end reads came from each sample. In TCRdb, the 5' RACE reads were re-called with MiXCR into one record per CDR3 protein. This sample yields hundreds of thousands of distinct CDR3 sequences, of which under 65% are seen a single time; approximately 37% belongs to the top ten.

The receptor was derived from a man in his 60s in good health. The sequencing input was blood. The chain carries TRBV2 and TRBJ1-2, with D possibly TRBD1 on 6 matching bases. The CDR3 DNA is TGTGCCAGCCACCCGGACAGCTTGTTGGGTCATGGCTACACCTTC. Its translation: CASHPDSLLGHGYTF.